The rows below give T cell receptor beta chains drawn from one sample of a study of blood T cells in healthy people across ages. TCRdb called the 5' RACE reads again in MiXCR, with one record for every CDR3 protein. The sample has 650,000 or so distinct CDR3 sequences, around 52% seen once; the top ten hold roughly 13%. The sample consisted of blood. Receptor source: a woman older than 75 in good health. Each CDR3 is given with its conserved first and last residue. Each record gives: V gene, J gene, clone size, CDR3 protein. For some rows the clone size is stated as once, few or many, or as a class when expanded; others skip it.

TRBV3-1	TRBJ2-3	.	CASRPRLAGDTDTQYF
TRBV7-9	TRBJ2-7	few	CASSLVSPTGEQYF
TRBV28	TRBJ2-3	.	CASSSIWTGTDTQYF
TRBV3-1	.	.	CASSQVGTPIQYF
TRBV12-3/TRBV12-4	TRBJ2-7	few	CASSSGQGGVSQYF
TRBV29-1	TRBJ2-3	many	CSVGQGGTDTQYF
TRBV5-4	TRBJ2-1	.	CASSSPKLTGKGDNEQFF
TRBV6-2/TRBV6-3	TRBJ2-6	.	CASSYSTGRFAGANVLTF
TRBV9	TRBJ2-3	many	CASSVGGRDTQYF
TRBV20-1	TRBJ2-2	.	CSARLTGHHNTGELFF
TRBV7-8	.	.	CASSPRLAGGYNEQYF
TRBV28	TRBJ2-1	.	CASSLVSGDYNEQFF
TRBV10-2	TRBJ2-6	.	CASSESVGGRAGANVLTF
TRBV29-1	TRBJ2-5	many	CSVGGTGYQETQYF
TRBV7-2	TRBJ2-6	many	CASSFFNSPLSGANVLTF
TRBV12-3/TRBV12-4	TRBJ2-7	.	CVSSLALRSYEQYF
TRBV20-1	TRBJ1-4	few	CSARGQGGEKLFF
TRBV28	TRBJ2-7	many	CASSLSGRLEQYF
TRBV7-3	TRBJ2-3	.	CVSSRGDTQYF
TRBV3-1	TRBJ1-1	many	CASSQAGGTTEAFF
TRBV3-1	.	.	CASSQEGLEGTQYF
TRBV27	TRBJ2-5	many	CASSLSMGGETQYF
TRBV3-1	TRBJ2-1	many	CASRGTSGSIGVHEQFF
TRBV2	.	.	CASKYRAYEQYF
TRBV12-3/TRBV12-4	TRBJ2-7	.	CASSAQTSGYEQYF
TRBV10-1	.	.	CASSEGLGAYEQYF
TRBV20-1	TRBJ2-5	.	CSASSQTQETQYF
TRBV29-1	TRBJ2-5	.	CSVGIGTSGRKYGQYF
TRBV7-3	TRBJ2-1	many	CASSLGLAGLNEQFF
TRBV7-2	TRBJ2-1	.	CTGSPYSIWDNEQFF
TRBV6-2/TRBV6-3	TRBJ1-2	.	CASSDSGGHGYTF